The next 30 T cell receptor beta chains were all read from a single sample in a study of shared clonotypes between healthy human individuals. Only in-frame clones appear in the TCRdb table, and some are missing; sequencing was by immunoSEQ multiplex PCR. This table has 2 million to 2.5 million clones, almost 96% appearing once. The source material was naive CD4+ T cells sorted from blood. Subset indicated: CD45RA+ positively selected. Receptors were obtained from a man aged 18 to 30 in good health.

This chain joins TRBV10-2 and TRBJ1-4; possibly TRBD1 for D (6 bases). V lost 0 bases, J lost 0 bases, and 8 bases lay in between. The CDR3 totals 16 residues. Germline CDR1 is WSHSY and CDR2 is SAAADI. The CDR3 DNA reads as TGCGCCAGCAGTGAGTCGACAGGAGCAACTAATGAAAAACTGTTTTTT. Translation gives CASSESTGATNEKLFF.

The rearrangement joins TRBV11-3 to TRBJ2-2; D not certain. Trimming pared 4 bases from V and 8 bases from J, leaving 8 bases between. The CDR3 length is 12 residues. CDR1 is SGHNT and CDR2 is YENEEA in the germline V gene. As DNA, the CDR3 is TGTGCCAGCAGCTACGTACTGGGGGAGCTGTTTTTT. Protein sequence: CASSYVLGELFF.

This chain joins TRBV28 and TRBJ2-7, with 7 bases that match TRBD1. CDR1 is MDHEN, CDR2 SYDVKM, per germline. Losses at the gene ends were 2 bases for V and 3 bases for J; bases not matched to a gene: 4. This CDR3 has 14 residues. CDR3 residues: CASSLDRVNYEQYF. The CDR3 DNA is TGTGCCAGCAGTTTAGACAGGGTAAACTACGAGCAGTACTTC.

This clone appeared a single time. This chain joins TRBV10-2 and TRBJ2-5; TRBD2 aligns across 7 bases. The CDR3 loop spans 15 amino acids. Germline V gives CDR1 WSHSY, CDR2 SAAADI. The junction had 9 bases not matched to a gene; V was cut back by 6 bases and J by 2 bases. CDR3 loop: CASSGIVGGQETQYF. CDR3 bases: TGCGCCAGCAGCGGGATCGTGGGAGGGCAAGAGACCCAGTACTTC.

About this clone itself: Mismatch with germline at one junction end may stem from a read error. This chain uses TRBV7-7 with TRBJ2-5; D gene ambiguous. The CDR3 is made up of 15 amino acids. CDR1 and CDR2 from the germline V gene are SSHAT and FNYEAQ (reference sequence). The CDR3 protein is CASSSGAPPAETQYF. The CDR3 DNA sequence: TGTGCTAGCAGCTCCGGCGCGCCCCCCGCCGAGACCCAGTACTTC.

V is TRBV25-1 and J is TRBJ1-6; 9 positions agree with TRBD1. Germline-derived CDR1 and CDR2 are MGHDK and SYGVNS. The CDR3 extends over 15 amino acids. The V segment lost 5 bases and the J segment 5 bases; nucleotides outside the gene matches: 4. The CDR3 region has the DNA TGTGCCAGCAGTCCCCGGGACAGGGATAATTCACCCCTCCACTTT. Protein: CASSPRDRDNSPLHF.

CDR3 region: CASSSRDREGLALTDTQYF. CDR3 bases: TGTGCCAGCAGTTCAAGGGACAGGGAGGGACTAGCGCTGACAGATACGCAGTATTTT. The rearrangement uses TRBV7-9 and TRBJ2-3; D perhaps matches TRBD2 (10 bases). The V end was cut by 6 bases, the J end by 3 bases, with 28 bases between. This CDR3 region has 19 residues. Germline V gene sequence: CDR1 SEHNR, CDR2 FQNEAQ (reference sequence).

This chain's CDR3 is CASRRRTDSEGNTIYF. CDR3 DNA: TGTGCCAGCAGGCGACGGACAGACAGTGAAGGAAACACCATATATTTT. The chain combines TRBV6-6 with TRBJ1-3, with D possibly TRBD1 on 6 matching bases. Per germline, CDR1 MNHNY and CDR2 SVGAGI (reference sequence). CDR3 length: 16 residues. V lost 6 bases and J lost 4, with 19 bases in between.

The chain joins TRBV18 to TRBJ2-7, with TRBD1 identical over 7 bases. V was pared by 3 bases and J by 2 bases, with 4 bases of the junction left unmatched. This CDR3 contains 14 residues. In germline, CDR1 is KGHSH, CDR2 LQKENI. The CDR3 loop is CASSPTGTAYEQYF. CDR3 nucleotide sequence: TGTGCCAGCTCACCGACGGGGACAGCCTACGAGCAGTACTTC.

J is TRBJ2-3 and V is TRBV18, with 16 bases aligning to TRBD2. CDR3 size: 18 residues. The trim removed 3 bases at V and 0 bases at J, leaving 3 bases unmatched. CDR1 is KGHSH and CDR2 is LQKENI in the germline V gene. CDR3 sequence: CASSPGTSGRASTDTQYF. For the CDR3, the DNA is TGTGCCAGCTCACCTGGGACTAGCGGGAGGGCAAGCACAGATACGCAGTATTTT.

The rearrangement uses TRBV5-1 and TRBJ2-7; D unclear. Germline CDR1 SGHRS, CDR2 YFSETQ. Trimming removed 0 bases at V and 3 bases at J, with 10 bases between. The CDR3 contains 14 residues. DNA of the CDR3: TGCGCCAGCAGCTTGGCAACCCCCGGCTACGAGCAGTACTTC. The encoded protein is CASSLATPGYEQYF.

The rearrangement uses TRBV29-1 and TRBJ1-6, with 8 bases that match TRBD1. V gave up 7 bases and J gave up 7 bases; unmatched junction bases: 9. Germline V lookup: CDR1 SQVTM, CDR2 ANQGSEA. The CDR3 length is 14 residues. The CDR3 DNA sequence: TGCAGCGCCCGAGTGGACAGGGACAATTCACCCCTCCACTTT. It encodes CSARVDRDNSPLHF.

The chain carries TRBV7-2 and TRBJ1-2, with unresolved D. The V gene lost 2 bases and the J gene lost 8 bases, with 12 bases spanning the gap. This CDR3 is built from 13 residues. Germline loops: CDR1 SGHTA, CDR2 FQGNSA. CDR3 in DNA: TGTGCCAGCAGCTTAAGGTCAACACAAGGCTACACCTTC. It codes for CASSLRSTQGYTF.

Of note for this clone: The sample holds other DNA sequences that translate to the same CDR3. The genes are TRBV9 and TRBJ2-7; 8 bases are shared with TRBD2. The ends lost 0 bases at V and 2 bases at J; junction bases unmatched: 4. Germline V gene data show CDR1 as SGDLS and CDR2 as YYNGEE. CDR3 length equals 15 residues. The CDR3 loop is CASSVGSGSPYEQYF. The DNA of the CDR3 is TGTGCCAGCAGCGTAGGAAGCGGGAGCCCCTACGAGCAGTACTTC.

J is TRBJ2-7 and V is TRBV11-2; D is uncertain. V lost 3 bases and J lost 3, with 15 bases in between. Per germline, CDR1 SGHAT and CDR2 FQNNGV. The CDR3 has 15 residues. The CDR3: CASSFGGPGLYEQYF. DNA for the CDR3: TGTGCCAGCAGCTTTGGCGGCCCAGGCCTCTACGAGCAGTACTTC.

The chain uses TRBV28 and TRBJ1-4; 8 bases align to TRBD1. The V gene's germline CDR1 is MDHEN and CDR2 SYDVKM. J lost 4 bases, V lost 4 bases, and 5 bases had no gene match. The CDR3 has 15 residues. The CDR3 sequence is CASSSSGGFNEKLFF. CDR3 bases: TGTGCCAGCAGTTCGTCAGGGGGCTTTAATGAAAAACTGTTTTTT.

The chain combines TRBV7-6 with TRBJ2-1, with D perhaps matching TRBD2 (5 bases). V was cut by 0 bases and J by 6 bases, with 9 bases left in between. CDR3 length equals 14 residues. Germline assignment: CDR1 SGHVS and CDR2 FNYEAQ. CDR3: CASSLAGVFNEQFF. CDR3 bases: TGTGCCAGCAGCTTAGCGGGAGTATTCAATGAGCAGTTCTTC.

As regards this clone: The identical CDR3 is also encoded by other nucleotide sequences in the sample. This chain connects TRBV11-2 to TRBJ1-1; TRBD1 is a possible D gene (6 bases). In germline, CDR1 is SGHAT, CDR2 FQNNGV. V was cut by 4 bases and J by 0 bases, with 9 bases left in between. This CDR3 contains 14 residues. The CDR3 loop is CASSSQGLNTEAFF. CDR3 nucleotides: TGTGCCAGCAGCTCACAGGGCCTGAACACTGAAGCTTTCTTT.

The J gene is TRBJ2-7, the V gene TRBV7-9; D ambiguous. Trimming left V 1 base short and J 2 bases short, with 9 bases between. CDR1 is SEHNR, CDR2 FQNEAQ, per germline (reference sequence). The CDR3 length is 14 residues. CDR3 coding DNA: TGTGCCAGCAGCTTAGGGATGTCCCCCTACGAGCAGTACTTC. This sequence encodes CASSLGMSPYEQYF.

This chain joins TRBV7-6 and TRBJ2-7; 13 bases align to TRBD2. CDR3 length equals 16 residues. CDR1 is SGHVS and CDR2 is FNYEAQ in the germline V gene. V lost 5 bases, J lost 3 bases, and 7 bases stayed unmatched. In nucleotides, the CDR3 is TGTGCCAGCAGCCCTAGGACTAGCGGGGGACTCTACGAGCAGTACTTC. As protein: CASSPRTSGGLYEQYF.

The DNA of the CDR3 is TGTGCCAGCAGCCGGGACAAGTCAAAGTCAGGCACTGGAAACACCATATATTTT. Amino acid sequence: CASSRDKSKSGTGNTIYF. This chain connects TRBV7-6 to TRBJ1-3; tentative D call: TRBD1 (6 bases). Per the germline V gene, CDR1 is SGHVS and CDR2 is FNYEAQ. V was shortened by 5 bases and J by 2 bases, with 22 bases between the two germline ends. This CDR3 has 18 residues.

The genes are TRBV4-3 and TRBJ2-1; D not certain. Germline CDR1 reads LGHNA; CDR2 reads YSLEER. The V gene lost 6 bases and the J gene lost 6 bases, with 18 bases spanning the gap. The length of the CDR3 is 15 residues. CDR3 protein: CASRRTLIDSNEQFF. The CDR3 DNA sequence: TGCGCCAGCAGGAGGACCTTAATAGACTCCAATGAGCAGTTCTTC.

The rearrangement uses TRBV7-2 and TRBJ1-1; 8 bases align to TRBD1. Germline V gene data show CDR1 as SGHTA and CDR2 as FQGNSA. The J segment lost 1 base and the V segment lost 5 bases, leaving 9 bases of the junction unmatched. This CDR3 has 16 residues. The CDR3 sequence is CASSPRAGQGNTEAFF. In DNA form, the CDR3 reads TGTGCCAGCAGCCCGCGAGCTGGACAGGGGAACACTGAAGCTTTCTTT.

This CDR3 is CASSRVAGTSYEQYF. DNA for the CDR3: TGCGCCAGCAGCCGTGTAGCTGGGACCTCCTACGAGCAGTACTTC. The chain carries TRBV5-1 and TRBJ2-7; D is possibly TRBD1 or TRBD2 (5 bases each). This CDR3 region has 15 residues. Germline V gene data show CDR1 as SGHRS and CDR2 as YFSETQ. The V and J ends lost 4 bases and 0 bases respectively, with 14 bases between them. Full variable domain (rest looked up from reference TRBV5-1 and TRBJ2-7): KAGVTQTPRYLIKTRGQQVTLSCSPISGHRSVSWYQQTPGQGLQFLFEYFSETQRNKGNFPGRFSGRQFSNSRSEMNVSTLELGDSALYLCASSRVAGTSYEQYFGPGTRLTVT.

The CDR3 DNA reads as TGTGCCAGCAGCTCGGGACAGGGCGGTGAAAAACTGTTTTTT. Amino acid sequence: CASSSGQGGEKLFF. The gene calls are TRBV28 and TRBJ1-4, with TRBD1 identical over 9 bases. Germline CDR1 is MDHEN and CDR2 is SYDVKM. The ends lost 6 bases at V and 7 bases at J; junction bases unmatched: 6. The CDR3 spans 14 residues.

The count of this clone is one. This sequence joins TRBV7-9 and TRBJ2-1; D may match TRBD1 or TRBD2 (5 bases each). V was clipped by 0 bases and J by 9 bases, with 12 bases between them. CDR3 length: 14 amino acids. The germline CDR1 and CDR2 sequences are SEHNR and FQNEAQ (reference sequence). In DNA, the CDR3 is TGTGCCAGCAGCTTAGCGTTGGGACCCCCTGAGCAGTTCTTC. This translates into CASSLALGPPEQFF.

The V and J genes are TRBV4-1 and TRBJ2-3, with D perhaps TRBD2 (5 bases). The CDR3 contains 20 residues. Germline V CDR1 and CDR2: MGHRA, YSYEKL. Trimming stripped 1 base from V and 0 bases from J, with 23 bases between. Here the CDR3 DNA reads TGCGCCAGCAGCCAAGCTGAGCGGTTTAGGAACTCGGCTAGCACAGATACGCAGTATTTT. Encoded protein: CASSQAERFRNSASTDTQYF.

This sequence joins TRBV5-1 and TRBJ1-1; D is unclear. The germline V and J ends were trimmed by 5 bases and 4 bases, with 12 bases remaining between them. From germline, CDR1 is SGHRS and CDR2 YFSETQ. This CDR3 region has 13 residues. CDR3 sequence: CASSSPGSTEAFF. The CDR3 nucleotides are TGCGCCAGCAGTTCTCCCGGGAGCACTGAAGCTTTCTTT.

This clone was seen a single time. V gene TRBV28 combines with J gene TRBJ2-7, with D possibly called TRBD1 or TRBD2 (6 bases each). V lost 6 bases to trimming and J lost 5 bases, with 29 bases between them. This CDR3 has 18 residues. The germline gives CDR1 MDHEN, CDR2 SYDVKM. Here the CDR3 DNA reads TGTGCCAGCAGCCCCGGGGGCTGGCAGCCGGCTTCCTTTGACGAGCAGTACTTC. Amino acid sequence: CASSPGGWQPASFDEQYF.

This clone was seen a single time. This rearrangement joins TRBV9 to TRBJ2-1, with D unresolved. V lost 0 bases to trimming and J lost 5 bases, with 9 bases between them. The CDR3 sequence is 14 residues long. Germline V gives CDR1 SGDLS, CDR2 YYNGEE. In nucleotides, the CDR3 is TGTGCCAGCAGCGTAGACGTCAGAAACAATGAGCAGTTCTTC. Residues: CASSVDVRNNEQFF.